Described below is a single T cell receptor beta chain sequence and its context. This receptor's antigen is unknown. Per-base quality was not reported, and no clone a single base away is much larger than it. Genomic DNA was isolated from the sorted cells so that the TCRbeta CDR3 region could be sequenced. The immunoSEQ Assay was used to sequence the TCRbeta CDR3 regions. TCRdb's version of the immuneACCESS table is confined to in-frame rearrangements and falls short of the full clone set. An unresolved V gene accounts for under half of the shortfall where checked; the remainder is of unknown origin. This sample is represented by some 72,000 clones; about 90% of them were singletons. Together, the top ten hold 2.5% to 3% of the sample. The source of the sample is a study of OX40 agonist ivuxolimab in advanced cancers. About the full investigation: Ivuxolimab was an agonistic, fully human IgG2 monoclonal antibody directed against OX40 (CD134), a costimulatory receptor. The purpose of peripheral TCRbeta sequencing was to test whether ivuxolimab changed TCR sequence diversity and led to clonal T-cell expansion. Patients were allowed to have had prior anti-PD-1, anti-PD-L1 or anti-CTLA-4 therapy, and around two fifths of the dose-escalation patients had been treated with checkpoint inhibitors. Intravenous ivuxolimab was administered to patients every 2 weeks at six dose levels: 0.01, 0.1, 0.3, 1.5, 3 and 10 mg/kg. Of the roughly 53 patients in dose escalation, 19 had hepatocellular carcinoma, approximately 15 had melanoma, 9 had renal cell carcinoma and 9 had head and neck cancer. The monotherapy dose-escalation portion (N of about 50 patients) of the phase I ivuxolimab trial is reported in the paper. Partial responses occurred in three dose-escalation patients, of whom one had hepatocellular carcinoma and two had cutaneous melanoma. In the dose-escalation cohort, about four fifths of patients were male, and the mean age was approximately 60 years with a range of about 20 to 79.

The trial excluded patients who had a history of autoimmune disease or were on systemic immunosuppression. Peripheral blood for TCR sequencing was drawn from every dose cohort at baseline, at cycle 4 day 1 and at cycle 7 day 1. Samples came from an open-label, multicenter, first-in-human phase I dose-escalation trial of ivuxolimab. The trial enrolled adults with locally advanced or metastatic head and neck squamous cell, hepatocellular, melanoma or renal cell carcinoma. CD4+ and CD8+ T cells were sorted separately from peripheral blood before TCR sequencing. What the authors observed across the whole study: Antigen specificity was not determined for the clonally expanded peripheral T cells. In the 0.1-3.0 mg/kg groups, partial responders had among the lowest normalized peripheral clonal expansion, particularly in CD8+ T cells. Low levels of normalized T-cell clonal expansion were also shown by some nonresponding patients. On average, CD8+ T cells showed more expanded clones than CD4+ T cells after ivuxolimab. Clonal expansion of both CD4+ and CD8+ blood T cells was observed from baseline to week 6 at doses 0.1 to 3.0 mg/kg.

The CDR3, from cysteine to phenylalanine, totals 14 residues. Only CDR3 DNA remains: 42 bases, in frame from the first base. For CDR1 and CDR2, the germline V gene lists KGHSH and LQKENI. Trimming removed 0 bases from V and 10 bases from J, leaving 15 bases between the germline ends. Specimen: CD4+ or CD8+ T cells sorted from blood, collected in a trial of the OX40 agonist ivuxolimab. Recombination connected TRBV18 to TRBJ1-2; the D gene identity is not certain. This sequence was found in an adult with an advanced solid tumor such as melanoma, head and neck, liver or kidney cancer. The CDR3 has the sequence CASSPPSSQRSYTF. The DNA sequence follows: TGTGCCAGCTCACCACCAAGTAGCCAACGATCCTACACCTTC.